The present TCR beta chain was sequenced within a study of T cell repertoires in cytomegalovirus infection. Study background: It can be stated that public TCR beta signatures indicated CMV infection as well as a matching HLA type.

CDR1 is LNHNV and CDR2 is YYDKDF in the germline V gene (reference sequence). The V and J ends lost 4 bases and 0 bases, in that order; junction bases with no gene match: 6. This CDR3 region has 16 residues. TCRdb reanalysed the reads using MiXCR and keeps one entry per CDR3 protein. The sample includes approximately 140,000 distinct CDR3 sequences, approximately 8.8% seen only once; the top ten take 10%. The source is a human donor in good health (CMV status not recorded). Some clones in this sample may be carry-over from other donors' samples. The rearrangement links TRBV15 to TRBJ2-1; 7 bases agree with TRBD2. The sample was PBMCs. The CDR3 coding sequence is TGTGCCACCAGCACCGGGCGGGGGTACTCCTACAATGAGCAGTTCTTC. The encoded protein is CATSTGRGYSYNEQFF. Combining the CDR3 with reference TRBV15 and TRBJ2-1 gives the whole variable domain DAMVIQNPRYQVTQFGKPVTLSCSQTLNHNVMYWYQQKSSQAPKLLFHYYDKDFNNEADTPDNFQSRRPNTSFCFLDIRSPGLGDTAMYLCATSTGRGYSYNEQFFGPGTRLTVL.